This T cell receptor beta chain was captured by sequencing in a study of early T cells in non-severe SARS-CoV-2 infection. About the research overall: With bulk RNA from unsorted whole blood as input, sequencing yielded unpaired chains.

Study-level results: Comparison of clonotypes with VDJdb favored anti-spike CD8 responses while missing private and CD4 specificities.

This clonotype was seen repeatedly, ten times or more. Its antigen is as yet unknown. Unique molecular identifier tags were affixed to discrete cDNA molecules. TCRdb ran MiXCR on the 5' RACE reads and lists one entry per CDR3 protein. The sample yields around 28,000 distinct CDR3 sequences, roughly 5% seen once. Germline V gives CDR1 SGHDN, CDR2 FVKESK. The germline V and J ends were trimmed by 1 base and 4 bases, with 11 bases remaining between them. The CDR3 is 15 amino acids. This chain joins TRBV14 and TRBJ1-5, with D perhaps matching TRBD1 (6 bases). The sequence was obtained from an adult who was a healthcare worker with PCR-confirmed SARS-CoV-2 infection or an uninfected control (not recorded which). Specimen: whole blood. The CDR3 loop reads CASSQGGASNQPQHF. CDR3 DNA sequence: TGTGCCAGCAGCCAAGGGGGGGCGAGTAATCAGCCCCAGCATTTT.